This TCR beta chain was profiled in a study of OX40 agonist ivuxolimab in advanced cancers. For the study at large: Age averaged 60 years (range about 23 to 80), and 80% to 90% were male.

Deletions cut 4 bases from V and 4 bases from J, with 15 bases between. The CDR3 has 15 residues. The germline CDR1 and CDR2 sequences are SGHRS and YFSETQ. Libraries were prepared by immunoSEQ multiplex PCR; TCRdb keeps only in-frame clonotypes and omits some of them. The sample contains about 19,000 clones, over 70% of which appear only once. This sequence originates from an adult with an advanced solid tumor such as melanoma, head and neck, liver or kidney cancer. This specimen consisted of CD4+ or CD8+ T cells sorted from blood, obtained in a trial of the OX40 agonist ivuxolimab. The chain carries TRBV5-1 and TRBJ1-5; D possibly corresponds to TRBD1 (5 bases). CDR3 DNA: TGCGCCAGCAGCCCTCGAGGGGAGCGAAATCAGCCCCAGCATTTT. Encoded protein: CASSPRGERNQPQHF.